Shown below are 24 T cell receptor beta chains from a single sample sequenced in a study of cytomegalovirus exposure and HLA in healthy donors. 60 Vbeta and 13 Jbeta primers were used in PCR. Libraries were prepared by immunoSEQ multiplex PCR; TCRdb keeps only in-frame clonotypes and omits some of them. Of hundreds of thousands of clones listed, about 87% were seen once; the top ten hold 2% to 3%. Sequenced sample: PBMCs. The receptors stem from a woman between 18 and 29 years old in good health and CMV-seronegative.

The chain joins TRBV6-6 to TRBJ1-5, with D uncertain. Germline V CDR1 and CDR2: MNHNY, SVGAGI (reference sequence). Trimming removed 6 bases from V and 11 bases from J, with 14 bases in between. CDR3 length equals 12 residues. The chain's CDR3 is CASSPGGWAQHF. The CDR3 DNA sequence: TGTGCCAGCAGCCCGGGTGGCTGGGCCCAGCATTTT.

This rearrangement joins TRBV29-1 to TRBJ2-7, with a weak D call TRBD1 (5 bases). V was clipped by 7 bases and J by 1 base, with 11 bases between them. CDR3 length: 12 amino acids. Germline assignment: CDR1 SQVTM and CDR2 ANQGSEA. The CDR3 loop reads CSAQGGSYEQYF. The CDR3 DNA reads as TGCAGCGCCCAGGGTGGGTCCTACGAGCAGTACTTC.

The chain joins TRBV15 to TRBJ2-3, with D uncertain. V gave up 8 bases and J gave up 1 base, with 16 bases separating them. The CDR3 is made up of 15 amino acids. The germline CDR1 and CDR2 sequences are LNHNV and YYDKDF (reference sequence). The CDR3 region is CATGDSRRRTDTQYF. The CDR3 bases are TGTGCCACCGGAGATTCGAGACGGCGCACAGATACGCAGTATTTT.

This chain uses TRBV7-2 with TRBJ2-5, with D possibly matching TRBD2 (7 bases). The V gene's germline CDR1 is SGHTA and CDR2 FQGNSA. V shed 6 bases and J shed 4 bases, with 15 bases lying between them. This CDR3 comprises 14 residues. In DNA, the CDR3 is TGTGCCAGCAGAGAGGGGGGGCCCGGAGAGACCCAGTACTTC. Translation: CASREGGPGETQYF.

The CDR3 region has the DNA TGTGCCAGCAGTGTTCCCCGTAGTAGAGCCGACACTGAAGCTTTCTTT. Protein: CASSVPRSRADTEAFF. The V and J genes are TRBV6-1 and TRBJ1-1; no firm D call. V shed 4 bases and J shed 3 bases, with 18 bases lying between them. CDR3 length: 16 residues. CDR1 and CDR2 (germline): MNHNS, SASEGT.

The V and J genes are TRBV5-1 and TRBJ1-2; D not certain. Trimming took 4 bases from V and 4 from J, leaving 8 bases between them. CDR1 SGHRS and CDR2 YFSETQ come from the germline V gene. The CDR3 is 12 residues long. CDR3 in DNA: TGCGCCAGCAGCCGTAACAGCTATGGCTACACCTTC. This translates into CASSRNSYGYTF.

The V gene is TRBV29-1, the J gene TRBJ2-7, with 8 bases identical to TRBD1. The CDR3 contains 15 residues. Germline CDR1 SQVTM, CDR2 ANQGSEA. Unmatched junction bases numbered 9, after V lost 5 bases and J lost 0 bases. CDR3 sequence (DNA): TGCAGCGTTTACGACCGGGGACAGGTCTCCTACGAGCAGTACTTC. Its protein product is CSVYDRGQVSYEQYF.

This rearrangement joins TRBV2 to TRBJ1-1, with D perhaps matching TRBD1 (5 bases). Trimming took off 6 bases at V and 10 bases at J, with 18 bases between the two ends. This CDR3 has 13 residues. Germline V gene data show CDR1 as SNHLY and CDR2 as FYNNEI. The CDR3 loop reads CASRGGRALVAFF. CDR3 sequence (DNA): TGTGCCAGCAGGGGGGGACGGGCGCTAGTAGCTTTCTTT.

V is TRBV14 and J is TRBJ2-7; no clear D gene. Looked up from germline, CDR1 is SGHDN and CDR2 is FVKESK. V lost 2 bases and J lost 5, with 19 bases in between. The CDR3 consists of 16 residues. CDR3 in DNA: TGTGCCAGCAGCCAACCACTTCTAAAATACTGCCACGAGCAGTACTTC. This codes for CASSQPLLKYCHEQYF.

This clone was observed once. This chain links TRBV4-1 with TRBJ2-1; D possibly corresponds to TRBD2 (6 bases). Trimming pared 1 base from V and 1 base from J, leaving 11 bases between. There are 16 residues in the CDR3. CDR1 MGHRA and CDR2 YSYEKL come from the germline V gene. The CDR3 nucleotides are TGCGCCAGCAGCCAAGCCTACCGGGGGTCCTACAATGAGCAGTTCTTC. It encodes CASSQAYRGSYNEQFF.

The rearrangement uses TRBV5-1 and TRBJ2-5; TRBD2 aligns across 16 bases. The germline V gene encodes CDR1 SGHRS and CDR2 YFSETQ. After removal of 8 bases from V and 2 bases from J, the junction contained 9 bases not matched to a gene. The CDR3 spans 17 residues. CDR3 sequence (DNA): TGCGCCAGTGCCCCGGGACTAGCGGGGGGGGGTCAAGAGACCCAGTACTTC. Translated, it gives CASAPGLAGGGQETQYF. Using reference TRBV5-1 and TRBJ2-5 for the parts outside the CDR3, the full variable domain is KAGVTQTPRYLIKTRGQQVTLSCSPISGHRSVSWYQQTPGQGLQFLFEYFSETQRNKGNFPGRFSGRQFSNSRSEMNVSTLELGDSALYLCASAPGLAGGGQETQYFGPGTRLLVL.

This clone turned up a few times. Here the CDR3 DNA reads TGTGCCAGCAGCGAAACTAGCGGGGGGTACGATGAGCAGTTCTTC. It specifies CASSETSGGYDEQFF. The rearrangement uses TRBV6-4 and TRBJ2-1; 12 bases fit TRBD2. V gave up 6 bases and J gave up 8 bases; unmatched junction bases: 8. Germline loops: CDR1 MRHNA, CDR2 SNTAGT. This CDR3 is 15 amino acids long.

The V gene is TRBV7-8, the J gene TRBJ2-2; 8 positions agree with TRBD1. CDR3 size: 16 residues. With V trimmed by 0 bases and J by 7 bases, 7 bases remained unmatched. CDR1 and CDR2 (germline): SGHVS, FQNEAQ. The CDR3 protein is CASSLAGQGAGGELFF. The CDR3 bases are TGTGCCAGCAGCTTAGCGGGTCAGGGGGCTGGCGGGGAGCTGTTTTTT.

The rearrangement links TRBV19 to TRBJ1-1, with TRBD1 matching 7 bases. J was trimmed by 0 bases and V by 6 bases; bases with no gene match: 7. The CDR3 has 15 amino acids. Germline values: CDR1 LNHDA, CDR2 SQIVND (reference sequence). The CDR3 reads CASRLTGAVNTEAFF. In DNA, the CDR3 is TGTGCCAGTAGACTCACAGGGGCCGTGAACACTGAAGCTTTCTTT.

The genes are TRBV12-5 and TRBJ1-2, with 7 bases that match TRBD1. From germline, CDR1 is LGHNT and CDR2 FRNRAP. The CDR3 consists of 16 residues. Trimming at V came to 0 bases and at J to 4 bases, leaving 8 bases not matched to a gene. The CDR3 sequence: CASGLVLPGQSYGYTF. CDR3 in DNA: TGTGCTAGTGGTTTGGTTCTCCCGGGACAGAGCTATGGCTACACCTTC.

DNA of the CDR3: TGTGCCAGCACCCCTCACTCGAGGGGGGACAGGGGTGGAAAAGCTTTCTTT. Encoded protein: CASTPHSRGDRGGKAFF. The chain employs TRBV25-1 and TRBJ1-1; 10 bases map to TRBD1. J was trimmed by 9 bases and V by 7 bases; bases with no gene match: 20. Looked up from germline, CDR1 is MGHDK and CDR2 is SYGVNS. The CDR3 is 17 residues long.

As regards this clone: Germline is not matched at one junction end, which may reflect a read error. V usage is TRBV18 and J usage is TRBJ1-2, with 9 bases matching TRBD1. The CDR3 loop spans 14 amino acids. Germline-derived CDR1 and CDR2 are KGHSH and LQKENI. This CDR3 is CASSPPATGGMKAF. CDR3 DNA: TGTGCCAGCTCACCACCGGCGACAGGGGGTATGAAGGCCTTC.

The chain recombines TRBV9 with TRBJ2-1; 9 nucleotides line up with TRBD2. Looked up from germline, CDR1 is SGDLS and CDR2 is YYNGEE. J was trimmed by 7 bases and V by 0 bases; bases with no gene match: 11. The CDR3 is 17 amino acids. The CDR3 here is CASSVAAASGVGNEQFF. The DNA for the CDR3 is TGTGCCAGCAGCGTAGCCGCCGCTAGCGGGGTGGGGAATGAGCAGTTCTTC.

The chain recombines TRBV6-5 with TRBJ1-1; weak D call: TRBD1 (6 bases). The CDR3 runs 13 residues. CDR1 MNHEY and CDR2 SVGAGI come from the germline V gene. V was cut by 6 bases and J by 1 base, with 9 bases left in between. As DNA, the CDR3 is TGTGCCAGCAGCACACAGGGGAACACTGAAGCTTTCTTT. As protein: CASSTQGNTEAFF.

J is TRBJ2-3 and V is TRBV11-2; a weak D match, TRBD2 (6 bases). V shed 11 bases and J shed 3 bases, with 12 bases lying between them. Germline V gene lookup returns CDR1 SGHAT and CDR2 FQNNGV. CDR3 length equals 12 residues. The CDR3 sequence: CASAGRTDTQYF. In DNA, the CDR3 is TGTGCCTCTGCAGGGAGGACAGATACGCAGTATTTT.

This clone was seen only a few times. V gene TRBV9 combines with J gene TRBJ2-5, with TRBD2 identical over 8 bases. The ends lost 6 bases at V and 4 bases at J; junction bases unmatched: 20. There are 18 residues in the CDR3. Germline-derived CDR1 and CDR2 are SGDLS and YYNGEE. The CDR3 region has the DNA TGTGCCAGCACGCCGGGACTACACTCGGGAGGGGGGGGAGAGACCCAGTACTTC. Translation gives CASTPGLHSGGGGETQYF.

The genes are TRBV6-5 and TRBJ1-1; 7 nucleotides align to TRBD1. V was pared by 6 bases and J by 4 bases, with 11 bases of the junction left unmatched. This CDR3 comprises 15 residues. CDR1 is MNHEY, CDR2 SVGAGI, per germline. CDR3: CASRLQGLEATEAFF. Written as DNA, the CDR3 is TGTGCCAGCAGGCTACAGGGGCTTGAGGCCACTGAAGCTTTCTTT.

V gene TRBV5-4 combines with J gene TRBJ2-5, with 9 bases aligning to TRBD2. This CDR3 has 15 amino acids. Germline CDR1 and CDR2: SGHNT and YYREEE (reference sequence). J was trimmed by 3 bases and V by 4 bases; bases with no gene match: 7. The CDR3 is CASSPWASGEETQYF. The CDR3 DNA is TGTGCCAGCAGCCCTTGGGCTAGCGGGGAAGAGACCCAGTACTTC.

V and J are TRBV7-9 and TRBJ1-1; a weak D match, TRBD1 (5 bases). Germline values: CDR1 SEHNR, CDR2 FQNEAQ (reference sequence). V lost 0 bases to trimming and J lost 5 bases, with 16 bases between them. The CDR3 is made up of 16 amino acids. Here the CDR3 reads CASSLARGKTGTEAFF. In DNA, the CDR3 is TGTGCCAGCAGCTTAGCTCGGGGGAAGACGGGAACTGAAGCTTTCTTT. Full variable domain (rest looked up from reference TRBV7-9 and TRBJ1-1): DTGVSQNPRHKITKRGQNVTFRCDPISEHNRLYWYRQTLGQGPEFLTYFQNEAQLEKSRLLSDRFSAERPKGSFSTLEIQRTEQGDSAMYLCASSLARGKTGTEAFFGQGTRLTVV.